The 21 T cell receptor beta chains below come from one sample, sequenced in a study of shared clonotypes between healthy human individuals. Method: immunoSEQ multiplex PCR; TCRdb's copy keeps in-frame clones and lacks some. The top ten hold 0.89% of the sample, which has 950,000 to 1,200,000 clones, 70% to 85% seen once. Sequences were obtained from memory CD4+ T cells from PBMCs. The sample's subset: CD45RA-negative fraction. These receptors were obtained from a man between 18 and 29 years old in good health. Some clones in this sample may be carry-over from other donors' samples.

V is TRBV28 and J is TRBJ2-5; D may be TRBD1 (6 bases). Germline assignment: CDR1 MDHEN and CDR2 SYDVKM. The CDR3 has 15 amino acids. Trimming cost V 6 bases and J 5 bases, with 19 bases left between them. The CDR3 region is CASSRDTKRVETQYF. The CDR3 DNA follows: TGTGCCAGCAGCCGGGACACCAAGCGTGTGGAGACCCAGTACTTC. Full variable domain (rest looked up from reference TRBV28 and TRBJ2-5): DVKVTQSSRYLVKRTGEKVFLECVQDMDHENMFWYRQDPGLGLRLIYFSYDVKMKEKGDIPEGYSVSREKKERFSLILESASTNQTSMYLCASSRDTKRVETQYFGPGTRLLVL.

Comments on this clone: Other DNA sequences of this sample code for an identical CDR3. The chain couples TRBV5-5 to TRBJ1-1; D uncertain. The length of the CDR3 is 12 residues. Germline CDR1 SGHKS, CDR2 YYEKEE (reference sequence). The V end lost 2 bases, the J end lost 0 bases, and 2 bases lay between the germline ends. The CDR3 sequence: CASSFLNTEAFF. CDR3 coding DNA: TGTGCCAGCAGCTTTCTGAACACTGAAGCTTTCTTT.

This clone came up once. The rearrangement joins TRBV6-6 to TRBJ2-7; 7 positions agree with TRBD1. Losses at the gene ends were 6 bases for V and 3 bases for J; bases not matched to a gene: 5. Germline V gene lookup returns CDR1 MNHNY and CDR2 SVGAGI (reference sequence). This CDR3 is 13 amino acids long. The CDR3 nucleotides read TGTGCCAGCAGACAGGGGATGAGCTACGAGCAGTACTTC. Encoded protein: CASRQGMSYEQYF.

The chain carries TRBV5-1 and TRBJ2-3; 15 nucleotides align to TRBD2. The germline gives CDR1 SGHRS, CDR2 YFSETQ. The CDR3 totals 18 residues. V shed 0 bases, J shed 2 bases, and the junction held 4 bases outside the gene matches. CDR3 sequence (DNA): TGCGCCAGCAGCTTGGCTCGGACTAGCGGGAGGGTCACAGATACGCAGTATTTT. It translates to CASSLARTSGRVTDTQYF.

The chain has TRBV19 and TRBJ2-1; D possibly corresponds to TRBD1 (6 bases). Looked up from germline, CDR1 is LNHDA and CDR2 is SQIVND (reference sequence). The V end was cut by 1 base, the J end by 5 bases, with 9 bases between. The CDR3 loop spans 14 amino acids. CDR3 nucleotides: TGTGCCAGTAGTATAGGGGGGCTGAACAATGAGCAGTTCTTC. Protein: CASSIGGLNNEQFF.

The chain employs TRBV6-1 and TRBJ1-5; TRBD1 matches 8 bases. Losses at the gene ends were 3 bases for V and 5 bases for J; bases not matched to a gene: 9. CDR3 length equals 16 residues. Per the germline V gene, CDR1 is MNHNS and CDR2 is SASEGT. The CDR3 protein is CASSDYPDRGDQPQHF. As DNA, the CDR3 is TGTGCCAGCAGTGATTATCCTGACAGGGGTGATCAGCCCCAGCATTTT.

This clone occurred once. In DNA form, the CDR3 reads TGTGCCAGCAGCGGCCCTCAAGAGACCCAGTACTTC. This encodes CASSGPQETQYF. The rearrangement uses TRBV5-5 and TRBJ2-5; D uncertain. The CDR3 sequence is 12 residues long. Germline V CDR1 and CDR2: SGHKS, YYEKEE (reference sequence). Between the trimmed V and J ends, which lost 4 bases and 2 bases, there was a span of 6 bases.

The chain recombines TRBV5-1 with TRBJ2-5; 7 bases are a match to TRBD2. CDR3 size: 18 residues. V dropped 4 bases and J dropped 0; count of bases not matched to a gene: 15. CDR1 is SGHRS and CDR2 is YFSETQ in the germline V gene. CDR3 loop: CASSPFGGSGLYQETQYF. As DNA, the CDR3 is TGCGCCAGCAGCCCCTTCGGGGGTAGCGGGCTGTACCAAGAGACCCAGTACTTC.

The chain couples TRBV5-1 to TRBJ2-1; TRBD1 matches 8 bases. The germline V gene encodes CDR1 SGHRS and CDR2 YFSETQ. V gave up 0 bases and J gave up 9 bases; unmatched junction bases: 8. The CDR3 length is 15 residues. The CDR3 coding sequence is TGCGCCAGCAGCTTGGACCTCAGGGGGCAGGGTGAGCAGTTCTTC. This sequence encodes CASSLDLRGQGEQFF. The whole variable domain, remainder taken from reference TRBV5-1 and TRBJ2-1, is KAGVTQTPRYLIKTRGQQVTLSCSPISGHRSVSWYQQTPGQGLQFLFEYFSETQRNKGNFPGRFSGRQFSNSRSEMNVSTLELGDSALYLCASSLDLRGQGEQFFGPGTRLTVL.

This chain joins TRBV5-6 and TRBJ1-3, with D perhaps matching TRBD1 (5 bases). Germline V lookup: CDR1 SGHDT, CDR2 YYEEEE. The V gene lost 4 bases and the J gene lost 0 bases, with 14 bases spanning the gap. This CDR3 has 16 amino acids. CDR3 in amino acids: CASSPDAGHSGNTIYF. CDR3 coding DNA: TGTGCCAGCAGCCCGGACGCAGGACACTCTGGAAACACCATATATTTT.

The table lists this clone with many counts. This rearrangement joins TRBV14 to TRBJ2-4; 10 bases are shared with TRBD2. This CDR3 is 19 amino acids long. Unmatched junction bases numbered 16, after V lost 1 base and J lost 7 bases. Germline V gene lookup returns CDR1 SGHDN and CDR2 FVKESK. The CDR3 is CASSQAWGQPGLARNIQYF. CDR3 sequence (DNA): TGTGCCAGCAGCCAAGCCTGGGGGCAGCCGGGACTAGCGAGGAACATTCAGTACTTC. The entire variable domain, with the rest obtained from reference TRBV14 and TRBJ2-4, is as follows: EAGVTQFPSHSVIEKGQTVTLRCDPISGHDNLYWYRRVMGKEIKFLLHFVKESKQDESGMPNNRFLAERTGGTYSTLKVQPAELEDSGVYFCASSQAWGQPGLARNIQYFGAGTRLSVL.

This clone was detected once. The rearrangement links TRBV29-1 to TRBJ1-1; D gene ambiguous. Between the trimmed V and J ends, which lost 7 bases and 4 bases, there was a span of 16 bases. Germline V gives CDR1 SQVTM, CDR2 ANQGSEA. This CDR3 is 13 amino acids long. The CDR3 sequence: CSALARAGTEAFF. As DNA, the CDR3 is TGCAGCGCCCTCGCCCGGGCGGGCACTGAAGCTTTCTTT.

The V and J genes are TRBV5-5 and TRBJ2-5; possible D gene TRBD2, 5 bases. The CDR3 length is 13 residues. V shed 4 bases and J shed 4 bases, with 11 bases lying between them. Germline CDR1 is SGHKS and CDR2 is YYEKEE (reference sequence). The CDR3 sequence: CASSGGGLETQYF. DNA for the CDR3: TGTGCCAGCAGCGGCGGCGGGTTAGAGACCCAGTACTTC.

The chain recombines TRBV4-3 with TRBJ1-1, with D hard to call. This CDR3 region has 16 residues. CDR1 LGHNA and CDR2 YSLEER come from the germline V gene. With 1 base removed from V and 0 bases from J, the gap between germline ends came to 12 bases. As DNA, the CDR3 is TGCGCCAGCAGCCAAGCCCTTAACAGCATGAACACTGAAGCTTTCTTT. This sequence encodes CASSQALNSMNTEAFF.

This clone was detected once. CDR3 protein: CASSARLAGGEQFF. CDR3 sequence (DNA): TGTGCCAGCAGCGCCCGACTAGCGGGAGGAGAGCAGTTCTTC. The chain couples TRBV7-2 to TRBJ2-1; 13 bases agree with TRBD2. The V and J ends lost 5 bases and 10 bases, in that order; junction bases with no gene match: 5. The germline gives CDR1 SGHTA, CDR2 FQGNSA. This CDR3 comprises 14 residues.

The gene calls are TRBV6-5 and TRBJ2-1, with TRBD2 matching over 10 bases. CDR1 and CDR2 from the germline V gene are MNHEY and SVGAGI. The CDR3 consists of 15 residues. With 2 bases clipped from V and 6 bases from J, the junction kept 4 bases outside the gene matches. The CDR3 sequence is CASSYRASGSNEQFF. In DNA form, the CDR3 reads TGTGCCAGCAGTTACCGGGCTAGCGGGAGCAATGAGCAGTTCTTC.

V gene TRBV30 combines with J gene TRBJ2-2; D not resolved. This CDR3 contains 12 residues. Trimming shortened V by 3 bases and J by 6 bases, and 8 bases separated the two germline ends. CDR1 and CDR2 (germline): GTSNPN, SVGIG (reference sequence). CDR3 sequence (DNA): TGTGCCTGGAGGACCAGGCCCGGGGAGCTGTTTTTT. Translation gives CAWRTRPGELFF.

The chain has TRBV7-2 and TRBJ2-3; D unclear. V lost 0 bases and J lost 4, with 5 bases in between. Germline V gene data show CDR1 as SGHTA and CDR2 as FQGNSA. The CDR3 covers 13 residues. The CDR3 DNA follows: TGTGCCAGCAGCTTAGCGTCCCCAGATACGCAGTATTTT. This gives the protein CASSLASPDTQYF.

This clone was counted many times. This sample also contains other DNA sequences that code for the same CDR3. The chain has TRBV6-5 and TRBJ1-3; TRBD1 aligns across 10 bases. J was trimmed by 5 bases and V by 4 bases; bases with no gene match: 2. CDR3 length: 14 amino acids. CDR1 is MNHEY and CDR2 is SVGAGI in the germline V gene. The CDR3 DNA reads as TGTGCCAGCAGTTCGACAGGGGGCCGAAACACCATATATTTT. Translation: CASSSTGGRNTIYF.

DNA for the CDR3: TGTGCCAGCGCCGTACCCGGGACAGGGGGTGGCGAGCAGTACTTC. Encoded protein: CASAVPGTGGGEQYF. V usage is TRBV6-5 and J usage is TRBJ2-7; 11 bases are shared with TRBD1. The V and J ends lost 8 bases and 6 bases, in that order; junction bases with no gene match: 12. This CDR3 has 15 residues. Germline-derived CDR1 and CDR2 are MNHEY and SVGAGI.

This sequence joins TRBV28 and TRBJ2-1; D possibly corresponds to TRBD1 (5 bases). The CDR3 spans 16 residues. Trimming left V 6 bases short and J 4 bases short, with 19 bases between. The V gene's germline CDR1 is MDHEN and CDR2 SYDVKM. In DNA, the CDR3 is TGTGCCAGCAGCTTTTCCGAAACCAGGGCTTACAATGAGCAGTTCTTC. Translation gives CASSFSETRAYNEQFF.